Listed below are T cell receptor beta chains from one sample, sequenced in a study of monozygotic twins with inflammatory bowel disease. TCRdb derives one entry per CDR3 protein from the 5' RACE reads, leaving out DNA. This listing includes 190,000 or so distinct CDR3 sequences. Sequencing was performed on blood. The source is a human donor with ulcerative colitis or Crohn's disease, or a healthy co-twin of an affected twin (not recorded which). Both conserved end residues are part of each CDR3. The order of the fields is V gene, J gene, CDR3 protein.

TRBV19	TRBJ1-2	CASGTQDFGHGYTF
TRBV2	TRBJ2-5	CASDGSKGTQYF
TRBV11-2	TRBJ2-3	CASSPRLAGAPLWFDTQYF
TRBV5-1	TRBJ2-2	CASSRRTGSDTGELFF
TRBV5-1	TRBJ1-4	CASSFAGTEDEKLFF
TRBV12-3/TRBV12-4	TRBJ1-1	CASSKDRVTEASF
TRBV10-2	TRBJ1-1	CASSEVGQGFTEAFF
TRBV5-1	TRBJ1-6	CASSATSNSPLHF
TRBV12-3/TRBV12-4	TRBJ2-4	CASSQLWTGGFSKNIQYF
TRBV10-3	TRBJ2-5	CAISESPANQETQYF
TRBV20-1	TRBJ2-7	CSARGLAGGLEQYF
TRBV29-1	TRBJ1-2	CSIPDPNYGYTF
TRBV9	TRBJ2-3	CASSKGLVTDTQYF
TRBV5-5	TRBJ2-5	CASSLSARSGAETQYF
TRBV6-1	TRBJ1-1	CASSESGEAFF
TRBV12-3/TRBV12-4	TRBJ2-2	CASRGGATNTGELFF
TRBV20-1	TRBJ2-7	CSAREPKYYEQYF
TRBV20-1	TRBJ1-5	CSAHSPGRYSNQPQHF
TRBV5-1	TRBJ2-2	CASRTGIGSTGELFF
TRBV7-6	TRBJ1-1	CASSQGVGNTEAFF
TRBV20-1	TRBJ2-7	CSARPPPDRLYYEQYF
TRBV2	TRBJ1-5	CASSNNQPQHF
TRBV19	TRBJ1-1	CASSIGPGGLNTEAFF
TRBV28	TRBJ2-7	CASSRRDRVSEQYF
TRBV12-3/TRBV12-4	TRBJ2-3	CASSFTGDLNTQYF
TRBV3-1	TRBJ1-2	CASSQDATGSGGYTF
TRBV29-1	TRBJ1-1	CSVVKGALNTEAFF
TRBV19	TRBJ1-5	CATRDRGGQPQHF
TRBV6-1	TRBJ2-3	CASSSSGGDTDTQYF
TRBV2	TRBJ1-5	CASSEQSSNQPQHF
TRBV7-3	TRBJ2-3	CASSLVRVGERTDTQYF
TRBV6-1	TRBJ1-4	CASSGDWTVGEKLFF
TRBV20-1	TRBJ2-7	CSASQTGHEQYF
TRBV5-4	TRBJ1-4	CASSSGPGWLPPANEKLFF
TRBV14	TRBJ2-7	CASSPTRGKRNEQYF
TRBV20-1	TRBJ2-7	CSARQGSYEQYF
TRBV5-1	TRBJ2-3	CASSDLGTLTDTQYF